These T cell receptor beta chains were read from a single sample in a study of cytotoxic CD8 clonotypes in ibrutinib-treated CLL. Produced via immunoSEQ multiplex PCR; TCRdb's table is partial and in-frame only. Seen here are approximately 130,000 clones, roughly 80% observed once, and the top ten hold less than 4%. The specimen was PBMCs, collected after 24 months of ibrutinib treatment. The receptors come from a human donor with chronic lymphocytic leukemia. Both conserved end residues are part of each CDR3. D genes are given only for firm matches. Clone size, where shown, is once, few, many, or a class for clones that have expanded.

V	J	D	size	CDR3	DNA
TRBV10-3	TRBJ1-5	TRBD1	.	CAISQDRDGRGPQHF	TGTGCCATCAGTCAAGACAGGGACGGGAGGGGGCCCCAGCATTTT
TRBV5-4	TRBJ1-1	TRBD1	once	CASSSGQGRPEAFF	TGTGCCAGCAGCTCGGGACAGGGGCGGCCTGAAGCTTTCTTT
TRBV7-6	TRBJ1-4	.	once	CASSLDAWGGEKLFF	TGTGCCAGCAGCTTAGATGCTTGGGGTGGCGAAAAACTGTTTTTT
TRBV6-5	TRBJ2-7	TRBD2	.	CASRTSGGIYEQYF	TGTGCCAGCAGGACTAGCGGGGGTATCTACGAGCAGTACTTC
TRBV7-8	TRBJ1-4	.	.	CATAGPPSEKLFF	TGTGCCACCGCGGGACCGCCGAGTGAAAAACTGTTTTTT
TRBV5-8	TRBJ2-3	.	.	CASSPGGVWADTQYF	TGTGCCAGCAGCCCGGGCGGGGTCTGGGCAGATACGCAGTATTTT
TRBV19	TRBJ1-1	.	.	CATTDRGSGWNTEAFF	TGTGCCACCACCGACCGGGGGTCTGGATGGAACACTGAAGCTTTCTTT
TRBV5-4	TRBJ2-3	TRBD1	.	CASSPTGKGTDTQYF	TGTGCCAGCAGCCCGACAGGGAAAGGCACAGATACGCAGTATTTT
TRBV18	TRBJ1-5	TRBD1	.	CASSPYETGGQPQHF	TGTGCCAGCTCACCATACGAGACAGGGGGCCAGCCCCAGCATTTT
TRBV5-1	TRBJ1-3	.	.	CASSPLGGNTIYF	TGCGCCAGCAGCCCATTGGGGGGAAACACCATATATTTT
TRBV28	TRBJ2-7	.	.	CASSLVQTLGYEQYF	TGTGCCAGCAGTTTAGTACAGACACTTGGCTACGAGCAGTACTTC
TRBV19	TRBJ1-2	TRBD1	.	CASSSGTGAISGYTF	TGTGCCAGTAGTTCCGGGACAGGGGCCATTTCCGGCTACACCTTC
TRBV29-1	TRBJ2-1	TRBD2	.	CSAALAAEQFF	TGCAGCGCTGCACTAGCGGCTGAGCAGTTCTTC
TRBV5-4	TRBJ2-4	TRBD1	.	CASSTIRQGGTKNIQYF	TGTGCCAGCAGCACCATCAGACAGGGTGGGACCAAAAACATTCAGTACTTC
TRBV6-5	TRBJ2-3	TRBD1	.	CASSGRQGLTDTQYF	TGTGCCAGCAGTGGGAGACAGGGTCTCACAGATACGCAGTATTTT
TRBV4-3	TRBJ2-2	.	.	CASSAPKGIHTGELFF	TGCGCCAGCAGCGCACCCAAGGGTATCCACACCGGGGAGCTGTTTTTT
TRBV2	TRBJ1-2	.	.	CASSEAGGRGANYGYTF	TGTGCCAGCAGTGAAGCGGGAGGGAGAGGGGCCAACTATGGCTACACCTTC
TRBV11-2	TRBJ2-2	.	.	CASSPNPTATGELFF	TGTGCCAGCAGCCCCAACCCCACGGCTACCGGGGAGCTGTTTTTT
TRBV5-5	TRBJ2-5	.	.	CASSFDWQETQYF	TGTGCCAGCAGCTTTGACTGGCAAGAGACCCAGTACTTC
TRBV19	TRBJ2-4	.	.	CASSLGAGGAKNIQYF	TGTGCCAGTAGTCTGGGAGCCGGAGGCGCCAAAAACATTCAGTACTTC
TRBV12-5	TRBJ2-3	TRBD1	few	CASGPGTGFINADTQYF	TGTGCTAGTGGACCCGGGACAGGCTTTATAAACGCAGATACGCAGTATTTT
TRBV5-4	TRBJ2-5	TRBD2	.	CASSLANRLTRGGTQYF	TGTGCCAGCAGCTTGGCCAACAGGCTGACTCGGGGGGGGACCCAGTACTTC
TRBV6-1	TRBJ1-4	.	.	CASSENRQINEKLFF	TGTGCCAGCAGTGAAAATCGTCAGATTAATGAAAAACTGTTTTTT